These 24 T cell receptor beta chains were sequenced from one sample in a study of cytomegalovirus exposure and HLA in healthy donors. A multiplex PCR was run with 60 Vbeta primers and 13 Jbeta primers. Method: immunoSEQ multiplex PCR; TCRdb's copy keeps in-frame clones and lacks some. The data show more than 140,000 clones, with about four fifths seen just once and 5% to 6.5% held by the top ten. The sequencing sample was made of PBMCs. The receptors were gathered from a man aged 25-45 years in good health and CMV-seropositive.

The rearrangement joins TRBV28 to TRBJ1-3, with a tentative D call TRBD1 (5 bases). The CDR3 is made up of 12 amino acids. CDR1 is MDHEN and CDR2 is SYDVKM in the germline V gene. The ends were cut back, 6 bases at V and 2 bases at J, with 5 bases in the middle. The CDR3 region is CASRGPGNTIYF. CDR3 DNA: TGTGCCAGCAGGGGGCCTGGAAACACCATATATTTT.

This clone was found once. J is TRBJ2-5 and V is TRBV9, with a possible D match to TRBD1 (7 bases). The J call may be wrong; the DNA end is better matched by TRBJ2-7. From germline, CDR1 is SGDLS and CDR2 YYNGEE. The CDR3 runs 16 residues. CDR3 DNA: TGTGCCAGCAGCGTAGACAGGGGCGGGAATTTCTACGAGCAGTACTTC. It is translated as CASSVDRGGNFYEQYF.

The genes are TRBV6-1 and TRBJ1-2; 7 positions match TRBD1. J lost 5 bases, V lost 7 bases, and 10 bases had no gene match. Germline V lookup: CDR1 MNHNS, CDR2 SASEGT. CDR3 length: 14 residues. CDR3 protein: CASTKGDSSYGYTF. CDR3 coding DNA: TGTGCCAGCACAAAGGGGGACAGTTCGTATGGCTACACCTTC.

V and J are TRBV28 and TRBJ2-1, with 7 bases that match TRBD2. The CDR3 totals 16 residues. V gave up 2 bases and J gave up 4 bases; unmatched junction bases: 8. In germline, CDR1 is MDHEN, CDR2 SYDVKM. The CDR3 loop is CASSLNGGGGYNEQFF. CDR3 DNA: TGTGCCAGCAGTTTAAACGGCGGGGGAGGTTACAATGAGCAGTTCTTC.

To note about this clone: A junction boundary mismatches the germline segment, possibly from a read error. The rearrangement links TRBV7-9 to TRBJ2-6; 7 nucleotides align to TRBD2. Germline CDR1 is SEHNR and CDR2 is FQNEAQ (reference sequence). This CDR3 is built from 17 residues. The CDR3, as DNA: TGTTCCAGCAGCTGGGGGAGGGTGGGGCGTGGGGCCAACGTCCTGACTTTC. It is translated as CSSSWGRVGRGANVLTF.

The chain links TRBV28 to TRBJ1-5; D ambiguous. The germline V gene encodes CDR1 MDHEN and CDR2 SYDVKM. This CDR3 has 16 residues. V was pared by 1 base and J by 1 base, with 11 bases between. The CDR3 coding sequence is TGTGCCAGCAGTTTATTGCGGGAACTGAGCAATCAGCCCCAGCATTTT. It translates to CASSLLRELSNQPQHF.

A single count supports this clone. This sequence joins TRBV29-1 and TRBJ2-5, with a weak D call TRBD2 (6 bases). The CDR3 runs to 14 residues. Trimming took off 3 bases at V and 7 bases at J, with 18 bases between the two ends. Germline V CDR1 and CDR2: SQVTM, ANQGSEA. The CDR3 reads CSVDERDPGVTQYF. CDR3 in DNA: TGCAGCGTTGATGAGAGGGACCCGGGGGTGACCCAGTACTTC.

The chain links TRBV15 to TRBJ1-4; TRBD1 agrees at 7 bases. The germline CDR1 and CDR2 sequences are LNHNV and YYDKDF (reference sequence). The CDR3 has 16 residues. The ends lost 0 bases at V and 8 bases at J; junction bases unmatched: 9. CDR3 DNA sequence: TGTGCCACCAGCAGAGACCGACAGGGCAAGTTGGAAAAACTGTTTTTT. This codes for CATSRDRQGKLEKLFF. Full variable domain (missing parts from reference TRBV15 and TRBJ1-4): DAMVIQNPRYQVTQFGKPVTLSCSQTLNHNVMYWYQQKSSQAPKLLFHYYDKDFNNEADTPDNFQSRRPNTSFCFLDIRSPGLGDTAMYLCATSRDRQGKLEKLFFGSGTQLSVL.

Turning to this clone: One end of the junction fails to match germline, which may point to a read error. V gene TRBV2 combines with J gene TRBJ2-4, with a tentative D call TRBD2 (7 bases). Germline loops: CDR1 SNHLY, CDR2 FYNNEI. There are 16 residues in the CDR3. DNA for the CDR3: TGTGCCAGCAGTATAAGCATTGTGGGGGGGCAAAACAGTCAGTACTTC. Encoded protein: CASSISIVGGQNSQYF.

The chain uses TRBV4-2 and TRBJ1-2; unclear D gene. This CDR3 comprises 13 residues. Germline V gene sequence: CDR1 LGHNA, CDR2 YNFKEQ. V shed 1 base and J shed 4 bases, with 7 bases lying between them. CDR3 nucleotides: TGTGCCAGCAGCCAAGGGGAGACCTATGGCTACACCTTC. Protein: CASSQGETYGYTF.

The chain carries TRBV27 and TRBJ2-7; D is possibly TRBD1 (7 bases). CDR1 and CDR2 (germline): MNHEY, SMNVEV (reference sequence). The V gene lost 10 bases and the J gene lost 7 bases, with 38 bases spanning the gap. This CDR3 comprises 19 residues. The CDR3 sequence is CATFKRGLNLQGRNMEQYF. In DNA form, the CDR3 reads TGTGCCACCTTCAAGAGGGGTTTAAACCTACAGGGGAGGAATATGGAGCAGTACTTC.

A few counts support this clone. This chain uses TRBV30 with TRBJ2-2, with a tentative D call TRBD2 (5 bases). Germline V gene data show CDR1 as GTSNPN and CDR2 as SVGIG (reference sequence). Trimming took 1 base from V and 5 from J, leaving 8 bases between them. The CDR3 spans 13 residues. The CDR3 is CAWSERETGELFF. The CDR3 region has the DNA TGTGCCTGGAGTGAGAGGGAAACCGGGGAGCTGTTTTTT.

This clone showed up just once. This chain connects TRBV10-3 to TRBJ2-1; TRBD2 aligns across 9 bases. In germline, CDR1 is ENHRY, CDR2 SYGVKD. J lost 7 bases, V lost 7 bases, and 8 bases had no gene match. The CDR3 has 14 residues. The chain's CDR3 is CAITGGGALNEQFF. CDR3 bases: TGTGCCATCACGGGCGGGGGGGCTTTGAATGAGCAGTTCTTC.

A remark on this clone: The junction differs from germline at one of its ends, possibly a read error. The chain links TRBV7-9 to TRBJ1-3; no clear D gene. Germline values: CDR1 SEHNR, CDR2 FQNEAQ (reference sequence). The CDR3 sequence is 16 residues long. This chain's CDR3 is CSSTHPRVAGGNTIYF. The CDR3 region has the DNA TGTTCCAGCACCCACCCCCGGGTGGCCGGAGGAAACACCATATATTTT.

V gene TRBV19 combines with J gene TRBJ1-4; D not certain. Trimming removed 6 bases from V and 8 bases from J, with 10 bases in between. This CDR3 region has 12 residues. The V gene's germline CDR1 is LNHDA and CDR2 SQIVND (reference sequence). The CDR3 DNA reads TGTGCCAGTAGACCGGGCGGGGAAAAACTGTTTTTT. This codes for CASRPGGEKLFF.

This sequence joins TRBV30 and TRBJ1-6; perhaps TRBD1 as D (6 bases). This CDR3 is 15 amino acids long. The V end lost 8 bases, the J end lost 6 bases, and 20 bases lay between the germline ends. Germline loops: CDR1 GTSNPN, CDR2 SVGIG (reference sequence). The CDR3 protein is CALNRQAAPNSPLHF. CDR3 bases: TGTGCCCTCAATAGACAGGCCGCACCTAATTCACCCCTCCACTTT.

The chain combines TRBV5-1 with TRBJ2-2; 10 bases are shared with TRBD2. Unmatched junction bases numbered 12, after V lost 2 bases and J lost 5 bases. This CDR3 region has 18 residues. The germline V gene encodes CDR1 SGHRS and CDR2 YFSETQ. CDR3 residues: CASSFGLAAFSGTGELFF. The CDR3 DNA reads TGCGCCAGCAGCTTCGGACTAGCGGCTTTTTCGGGAACCGGGGAGCTGTTTTTT. The full variable domain, rest sourced from reference TRBV5-1 and TRBJ2-2, is KAGVTQTPRYLIKTRGQQVTLSCSPISGHRSVSWYQQTPGQGLQFLFEYFSETQRNKGNFPGRFSGRQFSNSRSEMNVSTLELGDSALYLCASSFGLAAFSGTGELFFGEGSRLTVL.

The V and J genes are TRBV30 and TRBJ2-3; perhaps TRBD2 as D (6 bases). Between the trimmed V and J ends, which lost 7 bases and 6 bases, there was a span of 14 bases. Germline CDR1 is GTSNPN and CDR2 is SVGIG (reference sequence). This CDR3 spans 12 amino acids. CDR3 loop: CASAGNSDTQYF. Here the CDR3 DNA reads TGTGCCTCCGCGGGAAATTCGGATACGCAGTATTTT.

V is TRBV5-1 and J is TRBJ2-7; possibly TRBD1 for D (5 bases). Germline V gene sequence: CDR1 SGHRS, CDR2 YFSETQ. The CDR3 length is 15 residues. The V end lost 0 bases, the J end lost 1 base, and 11 bases lay between the germline ends. In DNA, the CDR3 is TGCGCCAGCAGCTTGGACCAGGGCCCTTCCTACGAGCAGTACTTC. Translation: CASSLDQGPSYEQYF.

The chain links TRBV30 to TRBJ2-1; 10 bases match TRBD2. The V and J ends lost 4 bases and 1 base, in that order; junction bases with no gene match: 4. Germline assignment: CDR1 GTSNPN and CDR2 SVGIG (reference sequence). The CDR3 totals 15 residues. The chain's CDR3 is CAWTSSGGSYNEQFF. DNA for the CDR3: TGTGCCTGGACCTCTAGCGGGGGTTCCTACAATGAGCAGTTCTTC.

The chain has TRBV19 and TRBJ2-5; tentative D call: TRBD1 (5 bases). The CDR3 runs to 14 residues. Germline values: CDR1 LNHDA, CDR2 SQIVND (reference sequence). V was cut by 5 bases and J by 4 bases, with 14 bases left in between. The CDR3 spells CASSQTARGETQYF. Written as DNA, the CDR3 is TGTGCCAGTAGTCAGACAGCACGAGGAGAGACCCAGTACTTC.

V usage is TRBV21-1 and J usage is TRBJ2-3; TRBD1, the table's D call, lacks a check against the DNA. TRBV21-1 is a pseudogene. The length of the CDR3 is 15 residues. The CDR3 DNA sequence: TGTGCCAGCACCTCTCAGGGGGCGAGAGTAGATACGCAGTATTTT. Protein: CASTSQGARVDTQYF.

This chain uses TRBV5-1 with TRBJ1-1, with D possibly matching TRBD1 (6 bases). This CDR3 has 14 residues. V shed 4 bases and J shed 1 base, with 11 bases lying between them. Germline V gene sequence: CDR1 SGHRS, CDR2 YFSETQ. DNA for the CDR3: TGCGCCAGCAGCCAGGGGCTCACGAACACTGAAGCTTTCTTT. It specifies CASSQGLTNTEAFF.

V gene TRBV7-6 combines with J gene TRBJ1-1, with 8 bases that match TRBD1. The CDR3 extends over 16 amino acids. Germline CDR1 is SGHVS and CDR2 is FNYEAQ. Trimming removed 1 base from V and 1 base from J; junction bases left unmatched: 5. This CDR3 reads CASSLGDRIRNTEAFF. The DNA of the CDR3 is TGTGCCAGCAGCTTAGGGGACAGGATCCGGAACACTGAAGCTTTCTTT.